Sequencing of this T cell receptor (beta chain) was carried out in a study of beta chain features in type 1 diabetes. Reverse transcribing all isolated RNA meant expressed TCRB transcripts were sequenced. Profiling relied on immunoSEQ multiplex PCR, and the TCRdb table lists in-frame clones only, not all of them. There are about 260,000 clones in the sample; just over 20% occur only once, and 0.028% lies in the top ten. Study results and caveats: Shortening that was moderate but significant affected the TCRB CDR3s of Type 1 diabetes patients in all four CD4+ subsets.

The V gene end was trimmed by 6 bases and the J gene end by 8 bases; junction bases not matched to a gene: 15. There are 15 residues in the CDR3. The germline gives CDR1 MNHEY, CDR2 SVGAGI. This clone was counted only a few times. Antigen specificity is unknown. The rearrangement links TRBV6-5 to TRBJ2-7; 8 nucleotides line up with TRBD1. This sequence was found in a woman between 40 and 50 years old with type 1 diabetes. Material: naive CD4+ T cells from blood. The CDR3 DNA follows: TGTGCCAGCAGAGCACAGGGGGGCCCCTACGGGCAGCAGTACTTC. Translation gives CASRAQGGPYGQQYF.